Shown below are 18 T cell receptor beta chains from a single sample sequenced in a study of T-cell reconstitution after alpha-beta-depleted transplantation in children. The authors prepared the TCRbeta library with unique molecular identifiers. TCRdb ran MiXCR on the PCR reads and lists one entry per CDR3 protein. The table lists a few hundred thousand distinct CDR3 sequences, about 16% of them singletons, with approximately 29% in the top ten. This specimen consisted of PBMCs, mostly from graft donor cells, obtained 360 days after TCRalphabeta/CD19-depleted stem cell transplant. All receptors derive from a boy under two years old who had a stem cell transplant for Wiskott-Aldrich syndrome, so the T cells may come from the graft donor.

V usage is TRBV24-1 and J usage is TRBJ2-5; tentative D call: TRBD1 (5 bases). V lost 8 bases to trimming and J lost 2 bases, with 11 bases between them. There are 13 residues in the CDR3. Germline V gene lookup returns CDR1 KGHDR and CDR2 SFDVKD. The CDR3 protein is CATTSDTQETQYF. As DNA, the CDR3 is TGTGCCACCACCTCGGACACACAAGAGACCCAGTACTTC.

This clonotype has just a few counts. CDR3 nucleotides: TGCAGCGCAGGGGAGGGGACAAGCACAGATACGCAGTATTTT. It encodes CSAGEGTSTDTQYF. The chain uses TRBV29-1 and TRBJ2-3, with a weak D call TRBD2 (7 bases). The germline gives CDR1 SQVTM, CDR2 ANQGSEA. Trimming removed 7 bases at V and 0 bases at J, with 14 bases between. CDR3 size: 14 residues.

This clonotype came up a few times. This CDR3 reads CASSYSIRHQPQHF. CDR3 nucleotides: TGTGCCAGCAGTTACTCGATACGCCATCAGCCCCAGCATTTT. The chain carries TRBV6-5 and TRBJ1-5; no clear D gene. In germline, CDR1 is MNHEY, CDR2 SVGAGI. V was trimmed by 0 bases and J by 5 bases, leaving 8 bases between them. There are 14 residues in the CDR3.

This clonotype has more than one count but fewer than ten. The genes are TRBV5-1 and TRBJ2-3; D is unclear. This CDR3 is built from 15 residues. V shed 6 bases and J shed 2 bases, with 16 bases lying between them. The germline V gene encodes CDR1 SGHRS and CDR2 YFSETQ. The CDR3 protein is CASTDQRLFTDTQYF. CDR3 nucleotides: TGCGCCAGCACTGATCAACGCCTCTTCACAGATACGCAGTATTTT.

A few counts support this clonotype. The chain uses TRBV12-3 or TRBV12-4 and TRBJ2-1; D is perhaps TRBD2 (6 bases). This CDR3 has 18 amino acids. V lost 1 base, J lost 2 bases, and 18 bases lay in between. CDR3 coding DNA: TGTGCCAGCAGTTTAGATGGACTCGGGGGACTGCCCTACAATGAGCAGTTCTTC. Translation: CASSLDGLGGLPYNEQFF.

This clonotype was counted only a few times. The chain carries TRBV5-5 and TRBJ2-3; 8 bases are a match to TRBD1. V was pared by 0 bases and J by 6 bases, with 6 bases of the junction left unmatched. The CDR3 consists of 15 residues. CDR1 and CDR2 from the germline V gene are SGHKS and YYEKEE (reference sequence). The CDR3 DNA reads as TGTGCCAGCAGCTTGGTGGCAGGGGGCATGGATACGCAGTATTTT. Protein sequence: CASSLVAGGMDTQYF.

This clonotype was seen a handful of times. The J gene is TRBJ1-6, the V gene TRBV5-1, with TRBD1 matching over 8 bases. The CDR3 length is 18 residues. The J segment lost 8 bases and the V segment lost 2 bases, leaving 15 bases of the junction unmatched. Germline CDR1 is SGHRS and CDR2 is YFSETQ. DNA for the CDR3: TGCGCCAGCAGCTTATCCGGACAGGGAAGTGTCGCCGATTCACCCCTCCACTTT. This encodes CASSLSGQGSVADSPLHF.

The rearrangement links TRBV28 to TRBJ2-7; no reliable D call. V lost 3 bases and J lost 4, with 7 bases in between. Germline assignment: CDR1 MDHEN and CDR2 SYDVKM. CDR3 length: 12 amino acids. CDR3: CASSLSKYEQYF. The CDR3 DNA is TGTGCCAGCAGTTTGTCCAAATACGAGCAGTACTTC.

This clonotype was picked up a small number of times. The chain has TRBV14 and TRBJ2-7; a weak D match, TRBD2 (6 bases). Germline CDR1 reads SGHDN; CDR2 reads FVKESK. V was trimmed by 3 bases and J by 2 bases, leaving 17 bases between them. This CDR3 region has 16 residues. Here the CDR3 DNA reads TGTGCCAGCAGCCAGATGGGGGGACCGAGGACCTACGAGCAGTACTTC. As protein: CASSQMGGPRTYEQYF.

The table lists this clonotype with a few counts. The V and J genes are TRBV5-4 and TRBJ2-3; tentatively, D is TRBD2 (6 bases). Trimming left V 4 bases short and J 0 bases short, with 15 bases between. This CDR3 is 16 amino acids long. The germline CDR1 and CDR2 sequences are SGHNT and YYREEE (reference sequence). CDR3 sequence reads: CASSIGTFSSTDTQYF. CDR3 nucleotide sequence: TGTGCCAGCAGCATAGGGACTTTCTCTAGCACAGATACGCAGTATTTT.

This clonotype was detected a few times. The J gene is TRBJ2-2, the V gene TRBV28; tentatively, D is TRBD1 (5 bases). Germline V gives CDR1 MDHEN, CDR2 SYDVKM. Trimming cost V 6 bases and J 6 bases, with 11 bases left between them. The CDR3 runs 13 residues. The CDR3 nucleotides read TGTGCCAGCAGCCCCCCAGGGCCCGGGGAGCTGTTTTTT. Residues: CASSPPGPGELFF.

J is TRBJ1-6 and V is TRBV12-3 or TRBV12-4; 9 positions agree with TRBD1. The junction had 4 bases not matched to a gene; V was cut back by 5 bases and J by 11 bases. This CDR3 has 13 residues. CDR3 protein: CASSGQGWAPLHF. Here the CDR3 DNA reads TGTGCCAGCAGTGGACAGGGGTGGGCACCCCTCCACTTT.

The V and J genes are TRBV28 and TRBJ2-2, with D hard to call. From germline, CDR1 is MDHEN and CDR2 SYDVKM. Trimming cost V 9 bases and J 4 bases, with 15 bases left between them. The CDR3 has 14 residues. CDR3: CASRPDFRTGELFF. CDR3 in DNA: TGTGCCAGTAGACCAGATTTTCGCACCGGGGAGCTGTTTTTT.

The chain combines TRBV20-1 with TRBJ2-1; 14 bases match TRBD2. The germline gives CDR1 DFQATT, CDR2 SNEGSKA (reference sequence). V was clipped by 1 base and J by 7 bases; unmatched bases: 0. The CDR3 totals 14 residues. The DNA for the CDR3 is TGCAGTGCTAGAGGGACTAGCGGGAGGAATGAGCAGTTCTTC. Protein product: CSARGTSGRNEQFF.

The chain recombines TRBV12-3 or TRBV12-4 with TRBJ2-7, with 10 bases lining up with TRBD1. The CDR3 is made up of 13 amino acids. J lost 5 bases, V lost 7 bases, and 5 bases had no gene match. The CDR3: CASKGTGENEQYF. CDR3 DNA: TGTGCCAGCAAAGGGACAGGGGAGAACGAGCAGTACTTC.

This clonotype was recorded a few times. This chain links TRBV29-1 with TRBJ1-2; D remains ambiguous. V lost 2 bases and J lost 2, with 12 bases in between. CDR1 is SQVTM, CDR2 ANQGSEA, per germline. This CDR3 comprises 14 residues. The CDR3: CSVELAELNYGYTF. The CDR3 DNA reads TGCAGCGTTGAACTGGCGGAACTAAACTATGGCTACACCTTC.

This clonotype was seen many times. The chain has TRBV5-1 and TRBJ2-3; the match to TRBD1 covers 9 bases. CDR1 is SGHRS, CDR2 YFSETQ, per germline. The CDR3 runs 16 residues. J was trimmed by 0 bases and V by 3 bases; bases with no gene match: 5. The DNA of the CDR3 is TGCGCCAGCAGCTCGTTGACAGGGGGTAGCACAGATACGCAGTATTTT. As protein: CASSSLTGGSTDTQYF. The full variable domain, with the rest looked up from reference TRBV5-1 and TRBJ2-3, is KAGVTQTPRYLIKTRGQQVTLSCSPISGHRSVSWYQQTPGQGLQFLFEYFSETQRNKGNFPGRFSGRQFSNSRSEMNVSTLELGDSALYLCASSSLTGGSTDTQYFGPGTRLTVL.

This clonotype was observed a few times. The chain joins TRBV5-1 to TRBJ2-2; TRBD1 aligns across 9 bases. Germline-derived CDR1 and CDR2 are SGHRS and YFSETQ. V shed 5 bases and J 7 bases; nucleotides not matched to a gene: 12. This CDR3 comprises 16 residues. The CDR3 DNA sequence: TGCGCCAGCAGTCGCGGCGGACAGGGGCGTAACGGGGAGCTGTTTTTT. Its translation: CASSRGGQGRNGELFF.